The 21 T cell receptor beta chains presented below share a single source sample, sequenced in a study of siplizumab effects on memory and regulatory T cells. Libraries were prepared by immunoSEQ multiplex PCR; TCRdb keeps only in-frame clonotypes and omits some of them. The repertoire consists of around 100,000 clones, with around 90% occurring once and the leading ten covering under 0.15%. The source material was CD4+ T cells sorted from blood. The source of these receptors is a human donor in good health.

The rearrangement links TRBV19 to TRBJ2-5, with a tentative D call TRBD1 (5 bases). The CDR3 has 12 residues. The ends were cut back, 7 bases at V and 2 bases at J, with 8 bases in the middle. Germline loops: CDR1 LNHDA, CDR2 SQIVND (reference sequence). The CDR3 nucleotides read TGTGCCAGTACAGGGATTCAAGAGACCCAGTACTTC. Translation gives CASTGIQETQYF.

The V gene is TRBV27, the J gene TRBJ2-3, with TRBD2 matching over 10 bases. The CDR3 covers 15 residues. Germline V gene lookup returns CDR1 MNHEY and CDR2 SMNVEV (reference sequence). V was clipped by 6 bases and J by 6 bases; unmatched bases: 9. The CDR3 nucleotides read TGTGCCAGCAGGCAACAGCGGGGGGGAGGGGATACGCAGTATTTT. Its translation: CASRQQRGGGDTQYF.

The J gene is TRBJ2-1, the V gene TRBV5-1, with 7 bases matching TRBD1. This CDR3 region has 14 residues. CDR1 and CDR2 from the germline V gene are SGHRS and YFSETQ. The V gene end was trimmed by 7 bases and the J gene end by 0 bases; junction bases not matched to a gene: 4. CDR3 sequence reads: CASGGDSSYNEQFF. CDR3 nucleotides: TGCGCCAGCGGTGGGGACAGCTCCTACAATGAGCAGTTCTTC.

This clone was observed a single time. V usage is TRBV7-9 and J usage is TRBJ2-5; no clear D. The V end lost 3 bases, the J end lost 6 bases, and 11 bases lay between the germline ends. The CDR3 is 13 amino acids. The germline V gene has CDR1 SEHNR and CDR2 FQNEAQ (reference sequence). The DNA of the CDR3 is TGTGCCAGCAGCTTGGACCCCGGAAAGACCCAGTACTTC. Translating gives CASSLDPGKTQYF.

This clone was observed a single time. This chain uses TRBV28 with TRBJ1-5; D gene uncertain. The germline CDR1 and CDR2 sequences are MDHEN and SYDVKM. With 6 bases removed from V and 7 bases from J, the gap between germline ends came to 16 bases. The CDR3 covers 14 residues. The CDR3 nucleotides read TGTGCCAGCAGACCCCTGTTATCGGTCCAGCCCCAGCATTTT. It is translated as CASRPLLSVQPQHF.

The rearrangement links TRBV28 to TRBJ2-5; tentatively, D is TRBD1 (6 bases). V was shortened by 4 bases and J by 3 bases, with 12 bases between the two germline ends. Germline loops: CDR1 MDHEN, CDR2 SYDVKM. The CDR3 consists of 14 residues. CDR3 nucleotide sequence: TGTGCCAGCAGTTCCGGGACATTTAAAGAGACCCAGTACTTC. Protein: CASSSGTFKETQYF.

This clone was counted only a few times. The chain links TRBV7-2 to TRBJ1-1; the match to TRBD1 covers 9 bases. CDR3 size: 13 residues. Trimming took 4 bases from V and 11 from J; bases not matched to a gene: 8. Per the germline V gene, CDR1 is SGHTA and CDR2 is FQGNSA. CDR3 amino acids: CASSYGTGTEAFF. CDR3 sequence (DNA): TGTGCCAGCAGCTACGGGACAGGGACGGAGGCTTTCTTT.

The CDR3 here is CASSLEGYGYTF. The CDR3 DNA follows: TGTGCCAGCAGCTTAGAGGGTTATGGCTACACCTTC. The rearrangement links TRBV11-2 to TRBJ1-2; D is unclear. Trimming cost V 0 bases and J 5 bases, with 4 bases left between them. The CDR3 consists of 12 residues. From germline, CDR1 is SGHAT and CDR2 FQNNGV.

V usage is TRBV19 and J usage is TRBJ1-2, with D possibly matching TRBD1 (6 bases). Deletions cut 3 bases from V and 4 bases from J, with 21 bases between. Germline V gives CDR1 LNHDA, CDR2 SQIVND (reference sequence). The CDR3 is 17 residues long. Written as DNA, the CDR3 is TGTGCCAGTAGTATGGGCAGGGGTCGTGGTCTTCTCTATGGCTACACCTTC. It is translated as CASSMGRGRGLLYGYTF.

This clone has just one count. The V gene is TRBV9, the J gene TRBJ2-1; tentative D call: TRBD1 (5 bases). CDR1 SGDLS and CDR2 YYNGEE come from the germline V gene. The ends were cut back, 3 bases at V and 7 bases at J, with 23 bases in the middle. CDR3 length: 17 residues. The CDR3 nucleotides read TGTGCCAGCAGCGCCCCCCTTGAAGGACACGCCGAAAATGAGCAGTTCTTC. It yields the protein CASSAPLEGHAENEQFF. Looking up the rest from reference TRBV9 and TRBJ2-1 gives the full variable domain: DSGVTQTPKHLITATGQRVTLRCSPRSGDLSVYWYQQSLDQGLQFLIQYYNGEERAKGNILERFSAQQFPDLHSELNLSSLELGDSALYFCASSAPLEGHAENEQFFGPGTRLTVL.

The genes are TRBV25-1 and TRBJ2-2, with unresolved D. The germline V gene has CDR1 MGHDK and CDR2 SYGVNS. Trimming stripped 1 base from V and 5 bases from J, with 11 bases between. This CDR3 has 15 amino acids. The DNA for the CDR3 is TGTGCCAGCAGTGAATCGCCGGTGGGGACCGGGGAGCTGTTTTTT. Its translation is CASSESPVGTGELFF.

DNA for the CDR3: TGCGCCAGCAGCCAGGCTTGGGGGGGCACTGAAGCTTTCTTT. Translation: CASSQAWGGTEAFF. The V gene is TRBV4-1, the J gene TRBJ1-1; the D gene is possibly TRBD1 (5 bases). Germline V lookup: CDR1 MGHRA, CDR2 YSYEKL. Between the trimmed V and J ends, which lost 3 bases and 4 bases, there was a span of 12 bases. CDR3 size: 14 residues.

V is TRBV7-2 and J is TRBJ2-7, with 10 positions matching TRBD1. Germline lookup yields CDR1 SGHTA and CDR2 FQGNSA. V trimming: 4 bases; J trimming: 5 bases; junction bases outside the gene matches: 8. The CDR3 has 15 residues. CDR3 DNA sequence: TGTGCCAGCAGCTCGCTCCGGGACAGGGGCAACGAGCAGTACTTC. Its protein product is CASSSLRDRGNEQYF.

The chain carries TRBV7-2 and TRBJ2-1; 10 bases agree with TRBD2. With 1 base clipped from V and 5 bases from J, the junction kept 11 bases outside the gene matches. Germline CDR1 SGHTA, CDR2 FQGNSA. The CDR3 is 18 amino acids. The CDR3 spells CASSLVLLGLADNNEQFF. As DNA, the CDR3 is TGTGCCAGCAGCTTAGTTTTGTTAGGACTAGCGGATAACAATGAGCAGTTCTTC.

This chain links TRBV7-6 with TRBJ2-1, with D perhaps matching TRBD2 (5 bases). The V end lost 2 bases, the J end lost 2 bases, and 10 bases lay between the germline ends. The CDR3 consists of 15 residues. The germline CDR1 and CDR2 sequences are SGHVS and FNYEAQ. The CDR3 sequence is CASSLNGEPYNEQFF. The DNA for the CDR3 is TGTGCCAGCAGCTTAAACGGGGAACCCTACAATGAGCAGTTCTTC.

CDR3 bases: TGTGCCAGCAGCCCAGAGACGGCGGGGGGCCCAGATACGCAGTATTTT. It translates to CASSPETAGGPDTQYF. The chain recombines TRBV4-2 with TRBJ2-3, with 8 bases lining up with TRBD2. The CDR3 covers 16 residues. Germline loops: CDR1 LGHNA, CDR2 YNFKEQ. The trim removed 4 bases at V and 4 bases at J, leaving 10 bases unmatched.

The chain combines TRBV11-2 with TRBJ2-1; 13 bases map to TRBD2. With V trimmed by 4 bases and J by 5 bases, 8 bases remained unmatched. This CDR3 spans 17 amino acids. CDR1 SGHAT and CDR2 FQNNGV come from the germline V gene. CDR3 region: CASSSQTGLAGDNEQFF. CDR3 DNA: TGTGCCAGCAGCTCCCAGACTGGACTAGCGGGAGACAATGAGCAGTTCTTC.

The chain couples TRBV6-5 to TRBJ2-7; perhaps TRBD1 as D (6 bases). This CDR3 contains 15 residues. The V gene's germline CDR1 is MNHEY and CDR2 SVGAGI. Trimming cost V 2 bases and J 4 bases, with 15 bases left between them. Here the CDR3 DNA reads TGTGCCAGCAGTTACACCTTCGGACAGCCATACGAGCAGTACTTC. Protein product: CASSYTFGQPYEQYF.

The chain carries TRBV18 and TRBJ2-2; 10 nucleotides align to TRBD2. The trim removed 3 bases at V and 5 bases at J, leaving 12 bases unmatched. The germline V gene encodes CDR1 KGHSH and CDR2 LQKENI. This CDR3 region has 18 residues. The CDR3: CASSPRPPLAGETGELFF. The CDR3 DNA reads TGTGCCAGCTCACCGAGGCCCCCGCTAGCGGGGGAAACCGGGGAGCTGTTTTTT. The full variable domain, its missing parts supplied by reference TRBV18 and TRBJ2-2, is NAGVMQNPRHLVRRRGQEARLRCSPMKGHSHVYWYRQLPEEGLKFMVYLQKENIIDESGMPKERFSAEFPKEGPSILRIQQVVRGDSAAYFCASSPRPPLAGETGELFFGEGSRLTVL.

V usage is TRBV5-4 and J usage is TRBJ1-4; 7 bases are shared with TRBD1. CDR3 length: 16 residues. Germline CDR1 SGHNT, CDR2 YYREEE (reference sequence). Trimming at V came to 0 bases and at J to 6 bases, leaving 8 bases not matched to a gene. In DNA, the CDR3 is TGTGCCAGCAGCTTGGGGTCCCAGGGGGGATATGAAAAACTGTTTTTT. This codes for CASSLGSQGGYEKLFF.

This chain links TRBV9 with TRBJ2-7; D tentatively reads TRBD1 or TRBD2 (5 bases each). CDR3 length: 15 amino acids. V gave up 0 bases and J gave up 1 base, with 11 bases separating them. The germline CDR1 and CDR2 sequences are SGDLS and YYNGEE. CDR3 DNA: TGTGCCAGCAGCGTAGGGGGGACGGAGTCCTACGAGCAGTACTTC. It specifies CASSVGGTESYEQYF. Full variable domain (missing parts from reference TRBV9 and TRBJ2-7): DSGVTQTPKHLITATGQRVTLRCSPRSGDLSVYWYQQSLDQGLQFLIQYYNGEERAKGNILERFSAQQFPDLHSELNLSSLELGDSALYFCASSVGGTESYEQYFGPGTRLTVT.